One T cell receptor beta chain is described in this entry. Antigen specificity is unknown. This specimen comes from a study of CD8+ T cells in alopecia areata. Findings and limits, study-wide: Resident alphabeta T cells of normal skin are also sequenced in scalp samples. Scalp clonality dropped significantly under tofacitinib, as did expanded CD8+ top-100 clones.

There are 13 residues in the CDR3. V lost 1 base and J 3 bases, leaving 6 bases between the germline ends. Germline lookup yields CDR1 SEHNR and CDR2 FQNEAQ (reference sequence). Treatment of the sample: oral pan-JAK inhibitor, 5-10 mg twice daily. RNA was isolated and reverse transcribed to cDNA, the sequencing template. Here immunoSEQ multiplex PCR was the method, and the copy in TCRdb shows in-frame clones only, minus some. The repertoire includes 150,000 to 200,000 clones, roughly 64% of them detected once, and about 5.1% sits in the top ten. V is TRBV7-9 and J is TRBJ1-1; D remains unclear. Sequences were derived from CD4+ T cells sorted from blood, sampled at week 24, from a patient treated with tofacitinib. The receptor's source is a human donor with alopecia areata. This CDR3 reads CASSLVQYTEAFF. The CDR3, as DNA: TGTGCCAGCAGCTTAGTACAGTACACTGAAGCTTTCTTT.